The 14 T cell receptor beta chains below all came from one sample that was sequenced in a study of human T cells and chemical hapten exposure. The time point here: patch test 2, 6 weeks after DPC sensitization. This sample's treatment: therapeutic diphenylcyclopropenone sensitization with weekly scalp DPC. TCRdb re-derived calls from the RACE reads in MiXCR, one entry per CDR3 protein. The table has about 140,000 distinct CDR3 sequences, approximately 10% seen once. The sequencing here drew on whole blood, taken in connection with sensitization to the hapten diphenylcyclopropenone (DPC). These receptors all come from a woman aged 45-60 years with alopecia areata. Some clones in this sample may be carry-over from other donors' samples.

The gene calls are TRBV29-1 and TRBJ2-7; 9 bases map to TRBD1. The CDR3 has 15 amino acids. The V gene's germline CDR1 is SQVTM and CDR2 ANQGSEA. Unmatched junction bases numbered 9, after V lost 0 bases and J lost 6 bases. CDR3 loop: CSVEDRHRGLGEQYF. CDR3 nucleotide sequence: TGCAGCGTTGAAGATCGTCACAGGGGGCTGGGCGAGCAGTACTTC.

This clonotype was found a few times. The rearrangement uses TRBV5-5 and TRBJ2-1; the D gene is possibly TRBD1 (5 bases). Per the germline V gene, CDR1 is SGHKS and CDR2 is YYEKEE (reference sequence). V was shortened by 2 bases and J by 14 bases, with 11 bases between the two germline ends. CDR3 length: 11 residues. The CDR3 DNA follows: TGTGCCAGCAGCTTAGATCCCAGGGAGTTCTTC. Its protein product is CASSLDPREFF.

This clonotype was found a few times. The J gene is TRBJ2-3, the V gene TRBV2; 10 bases are a match to TRBD2. Germline CDR1 and CDR2: SNHLY and FYNNEI. Trimming at V came to 8 bases and at J to 4 bases, leaving 6 bases not matched to a gene. CDR3 length: 14 amino acids. Here the CDR3 DNA reads TGTGCCAGCCCCCATAGCGGGAGGTCAGATACGCAGTATTTT. Protein sequence: CASPHSGRSDTQYF.

The rearrangement links TRBV6-1 to TRBJ1-2; D is ambiguous. The CDR3 has 13 amino acids. The V end lost 3 bases, the J end lost 4 bases, and 9 bases lay between the germline ends. The germline V gene encodes CDR1 MNHNS and CDR2 SASEGT. The CDR3 reads CASSDMSSYGYTF. The CDR3 DNA reads as TGTGCCAGCAGTGATATGTCGAGCTATGGCTACACCTTC.

In its sample, this clonotype was seen a few times. This chain links TRBV4-1 with TRBJ1-3; 8 nucleotides match TRBD1. With V trimmed by 0 bases and J by 0 bases, 7 bases remained unmatched. The CDR3 loop spans 18 amino acids. Per germline, CDR1 MGHRA and CDR2 YSYEKL. CDR3 DNA: TGCGCCAGCAGCCAAGATCCGGGACAGGCGAGCTCTGGAAACACCATATATTTT. This translates into CASSQDPGQASSGNTIYF.

This clonotype was detected ten times or more. V gene TRBV5-1 combines with J gene TRBJ1-3; 7 bases match TRBD1. This CDR3 spans 15 amino acids. Unmatched junction bases numbered 4, after V lost 4 bases and J lost 0 bases. Germline loops: CDR1 SGHRS, CDR2 YFSETQ. The DNA for the CDR3 is TGCGCCAGCAGCGCCCGGGACAGCTCTGGAAACACCATATATTTT. This codes for CASSARDSSGNTIYF.

The sample holds many counts of this clonotype. The V gene is TRBV13, the J gene TRBJ2-4, with TRBD1 matching 7 bases. The germline CDR1 and CDR2 sequences are PRHDT and FYEKMQ (reference sequence). The CDR3 is 15 residues long. J was trimmed by 6 bases and V by 5 bases; bases with no gene match: 10. The CDR3 DNA reads as TGTGCCAGCAGCCAGCCGGGACAGACCATAAACATTCAGTACTTC. It is translated as CASSQPGQTINIQYF.

The rearrangement uses TRBV5-4 and TRBJ1-2; 10 nucleotides agree with TRBD1. The CDR3 sequence is 14 residues long. Per germline, CDR1 SGHNT and CDR2 YYREEE (reference sequence). J was trimmed by 4 bases and V by 4 bases; bases with no gene match: 4. As DNA, the CDR3 is TGTGCCAGCAGCCCATGGACAGGGGGCTATGGCTACACCTTC. Protein sequence: CASSPWTGGYGYTF.

This clonotype was counted ten times or more. V and J are TRBV29-1 and TRBJ2-1, with D possibly being TRBD2 (6 bases). Germline V gene data show CDR1 as SQVTM and CDR2 as ANQGSEA. This CDR3 has 14 amino acids. The CDR3 protein is CSGKGGRPRNEQFF. The CDR3 DNA reads as TGCTCTGGAAAGGGTGGGAGGCCCCGCAATGAGCAGTTCTTC.

This clonotype was counted at least ten times. In DNA form, the CDR3 reads TGTGCCAGCAGCTTTAGCGGGACCGAGACCCAGTACTTC. As protein: CASSFSGTETQYF. V and J are TRBV7-3 and TRBJ2-5, with 8 bases identical to TRBD2. The CDR3 loop spans 13 amino acids. Germline-derived CDR1 and CDR2 are SGHTA and FQGTGA. Germline trimming cut 3 bases from V and 5 bases from J; bases unmatched to any gene: 2.

CDR3 protein: CASSLVAGGDYEQYF. The DNA of the CDR3 is TGTGCCAGCAGCTTGGTCGCAGGGGGGGATTACGAGCAGTACTTC. This sequence joins TRBV5-5 and TRBJ2-7, with D perhaps matching TRBD1 or TRBD2 (7 bases each). The germline V and J ends were trimmed by 0 bases and 4 bases, with 14 bases remaining between them. Germline CDR1 SGHKS, CDR2 YYEKEE (reference sequence). The CDR3 consists of 15 residues.

This CDR3 reads CARWGDTQYF. DNA for the CDR3: TGTGCCAGATGGGGAGATACGCAGTATTTT. The rearrangement links TRBV6-5 to TRBJ2-3; no clear D gene. This CDR3 is built from 10 residues. V was clipped by 9 bases and J by 5 bases, with 6 bases between them. Looked up from germline, CDR1 is MNHEY and CDR2 is SVGAGI.

A few counts support this clonotype. This sequence joins TRBV5-1 and TRBJ2-5; 11 nucleotides match TRBD2. The length of the CDR3 is 15 residues. Trimming removed 4 bases from V and 3 bases from J; junction bases left unmatched: 5. The germline gives CDR1 SGHRS, CDR2 YFSETQ. Here the CDR3 DNA reads TGCGCCAGCAGCCCCCTAGCGGGAGGAGAAGAGACCCAGTACTTC. It translates to CASSPLAGGEETQYF.

This clonotype was recorded a few times. The CDR3 bases are TGCAGCGTTCGCGGGACTAGCGGGAGGGCCCTCGGCTATGAGCAGTTCTTC. This codes for CSVRGTSGRALGYEQFF. The chain uses TRBV29-1 and TRBJ2-1, with 16 bases matching TRBD2. The CDR3 has 17 residues. Germline-derived CDR1 and CDR2 are SQVTM and ANQGSEA. V dropped 5 bases and J dropped 8; count of bases not matched to a gene: 12.